Listed here are 15 T cell receptor beta chains from one sample, sequenced in a study of blood T cell repertoires in COVID-19. Clones were sequenced by immunoSEQ multiplex PCR, and TCRdb holds only the in-frame ones, with some missing. The table records approximately 250,000 clones, approximately 89% of them present only once. The material sequenced was PBMCs or T cells enriched from blood (not recorded which). The receptors were gathered from a woman aged 40 to 50 with acute COVID-19.

The chain employs TRBV11-3 and TRBJ2-3; D not certain. This CDR3 comprises 14 residues. The V gene lost 4 bases and the J gene lost 0 bases, with 8 bases spanning the gap. Germline values: CDR1 SGHNT, CDR2 YENEEA. The CDR3 region has the DNA TGTGCCAGCAGCTCTGAGCGAAGCACAGATACGCAGTATTTT. Amino acid sequence: CASSSERSTDTQYF.

This chain joins TRBV6-4 and TRBJ2-2; possibly TRBD2 for D (6 bases). The germline CDR1 and CDR2 sequences are MRHNA and SNTAGT. The CDR3 is 16 amino acids. V was clipped by 3 bases and J by 0 bases, with 11 bases between them. The chain's CDR3 is CASSEGTATNTGELFF. CDR3 in DNA: TGTGCCAGCAGTGAGGGGACTGCAACGAACACCGGGGAGCTGTTTTTT.

This chain uses TRBV2 with TRBJ2-7, with 7 nucleotides matching TRBD1. The CDR3 totals 14 residues. After removal of 4 bases from V and 3 bases from J, the junction contained 6 bases not matched to a gene. Germline values: CDR1 SNHLY, CDR2 FYNNEI. The CDR3 nucleotides read TGTGCCAGCAGTGGTCCGGGACAGCTCTACGAGCAGTACTTC. Translated: CASSGPGQLYEQYF. The complete variable domain, with remaining parts taken from reference TRBV2 and TRBJ2-7, reads EPEVTQTPSHQVTQMGQEVILRCVPISNHLYFYWYRQILGQKVEFLVSFYNNEISEKSEIFDDQFSVERPDGSNFTLKIRSTKLEDSAMYFCASSGPGQLYEQYFGPGTRLTVT.

This clone appeared a single time. The rearrangement links TRBV24-1 to TRBJ2-1, with 11 nucleotides matching TRBD2. Germline trimming cut 12 bases from V and 7 bases from J; bases unmatched to any gene: 10. CDR1 KGHDR and CDR2 SFDVKD come from the germline V gene. This CDR3 is built from 14 residues. CDR3 nucleotide sequence: TGTGCCGTCCAAACTAGCGGGAGACCGAATGAGCAGTTCTTC. Its translation: CAVQTSGRPNEQFF.

V and J are TRBV9 and TRBJ1-6; the match to TRBD1 covers 7 bases. The CDR3 totals 15 residues. V trimming: 6 bases; J trimming: 7 bases; junction bases outside the gene matches: 10. Germline CDR1 reads SGDLS; CDR2 reads YYNGEE. CDR3 DNA sequence: TGTGCCAGCACCTACGATCCGGGACAGAATTCACCCCTCCACTTT. Translated: CASTYDPGQNSPLHF.

The V call is TRBV29-1, the J call TRBJ2-5; D is unresolved. Germline lookup yields CDR1 SQVTM and CDR2 ANQGSEA. The CDR3 length is 11 residues. V was clipped by 7 bases and J by 0 bases, with 6 bases between them. The CDR3 reads CSGLNQETQYF. For the CDR3, the DNA is TGCAGCGGACTGAACCAAGAGACCCAGTACTTC.

This clone has a handful of counts. The DNA of the CDR3 is TGTGCCATCAGTGAGTCTTCGGGGGAATTTGGTAATTCACCCCTCCACTTT. This translates into CAISESSGEFGNSPLHF. The genes are TRBV10-3 and TRBJ1-6; maybe TRBD1 (5 bases). CDR1 is ENHRY and CDR2 is SYGVKD in the germline V gene. Trimming took off 0 bases at V and 6 bases at J, with 15 bases between the two ends. CDR3 length: 17 amino acids.

This clone was picked up many times. The J gene is TRBJ2-3, the V gene TRBV19; D is ambiguous. Germline V lookup: CDR1 LNHDA, CDR2 SQIVND (reference sequence). The CDR3 extends over 16 amino acids. Trimming shortened V by 7 bases and J by 2 bases, and 19 bases separated the two germline ends. The CDR3 DNA is TGTGCCAGTACCCCGCGATCGGGTAGCAACACAGATACGCAGTATTTT. It yields the protein CASTPRSGSNTDTQYF.

CDR3 in amino acids: CASSQVSGGDNEQFF. CDR3 DNA sequence: TGTGCCAGCTCACAGGTTAGCGGGGGTGACAATGAGCAGTTCTTC. The chain is built from TRBV18 and TRBJ2-1; 9 bases are a match to TRBD2. The CDR3 spans 15 residues. With 4 bases clipped from V and 5 bases from J, the junction kept 6 bases outside the gene matches. CDR1 KGHSH and CDR2 LQKENI come from the germline V gene.

The J gene is TRBJ1-2, the V gene TRBV11-2; 8 bases are shared with TRBD1. Germline V gives CDR1 SGHAT, CDR2 FQNNGV. This CDR3 comprises 14 residues. J gave up 4 bases and V 6 bases, and 7 bases lay outside the gene matches. The CDR3 sequence is CASRSARGLYGYTF. The CDR3 DNA is TGTGCCAGCAGATCCGCCAGGGGGCTCTATGGCTACACCTTC.

The chain is built from TRBV11-3 and TRBJ1-2; 9 bases align to TRBD1. The V gene's germline CDR1 is SGHNT and CDR2 YENEEA. The CDR3 loop spans 15 amino acids. V shed 4 bases and J 2 bases; nucleotides not matched to a gene: 5. The chain's CDR3 is CASSSRDRANYGYTF. The DNA for the CDR3 is TGTGCCAGCAGCTCCAGGGACAGGGCAAACTATGGCTACACCTTC.

The rearrangement uses TRBV28 and TRBJ1-2; 8 bases align to TRBD1. With 5 bases clipped from V and 8 bases from J, the junction kept 10 bases outside the gene matches. The CDR3 length is 14 residues. Germline V gene lookup returns CDR1 MDHEN and CDR2 SYDVKM. The CDR3 DNA sequence: TGTGCCAGCAGTCCCGGGACAGGACCCATCGGCTACACCTTC. Amino acid sequence: CASSPGTGPIGYTF.

V and J are TRBV10-3 and TRBJ2-1, with 8 bases fitting TRBD2. J gave up 8 bases and V 0 bases, and 6 bases lay outside the gene matches. This CDR3 comprises 15 residues. The germline V gene has CDR1 ENHRY and CDR2 SYGVKD. The CDR3, as DNA: TGTGCCATCAGTGAGTCTAGGACTAGCCTAGATGAGCAGTTCTTC. It is translated as CAISESRTSLDEQFF.

This chain links TRBV28 with TRBJ1-5; TRBD1 is a possible D gene (6 bases). The CDR3 extends over 15 amino acids. Germline V gene sequence: CDR1 MDHEN, CDR2 SYDVKM. V dropped 5 bases and J dropped 1 base, with 12 bases sitting between them. The CDR3 DNA reads TGTGCCAGCAGTCAACAGGGTTACAGCAATCAGCCCCAGCATTTT. Translating it yields CASSQQGYSNQPQHF.

The chain joins TRBV2 to TRBJ2-5; a possible D gene is TRBD1 (5 bases). This CDR3 has 14 residues. V was trimmed by 5 bases and J by 2 bases, leaving 12 bases between them. CDR1 SNHLY and CDR2 FYNNEI come from the germline V gene. CDR3 nucleotide sequence: TGTGCCAGCAGTAAAACCGACAGACAAGAGACCCAGTACTTC. This sequence encodes CASSKTDRQETQYF.